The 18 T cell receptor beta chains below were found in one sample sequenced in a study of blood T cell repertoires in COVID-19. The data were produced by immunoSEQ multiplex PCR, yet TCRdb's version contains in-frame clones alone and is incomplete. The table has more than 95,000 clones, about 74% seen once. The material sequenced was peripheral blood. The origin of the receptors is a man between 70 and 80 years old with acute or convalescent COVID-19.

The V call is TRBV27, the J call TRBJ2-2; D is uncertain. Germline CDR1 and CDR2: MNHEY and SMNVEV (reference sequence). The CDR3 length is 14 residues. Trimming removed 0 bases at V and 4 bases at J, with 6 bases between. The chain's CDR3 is CASSLSSSTGELFF. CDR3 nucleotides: TGTGCCAGCAGTTTATCGAGTTCCACCGGGGAGCTGTTTTTT.

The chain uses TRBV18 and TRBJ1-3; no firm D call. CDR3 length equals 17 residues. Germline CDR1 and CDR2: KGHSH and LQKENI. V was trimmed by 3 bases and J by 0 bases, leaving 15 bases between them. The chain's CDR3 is CASSPLANIDSGNTIYF. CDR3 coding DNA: TGTGCCAGCTCACCGTTGGCAAACATCGACTCTGGAAACACCATATATTTT. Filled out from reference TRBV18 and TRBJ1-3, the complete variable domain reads NAGVMQNPRHLVRRRGQEARLRCSPMKGHSHVYWYRQLPEEGLKFMVYLQKENIIDESGMPKERFSAEFPKEGPSILRIQQVVRGDSAAYFCASSPLANIDSGNTIYFGEGSWLTVV.

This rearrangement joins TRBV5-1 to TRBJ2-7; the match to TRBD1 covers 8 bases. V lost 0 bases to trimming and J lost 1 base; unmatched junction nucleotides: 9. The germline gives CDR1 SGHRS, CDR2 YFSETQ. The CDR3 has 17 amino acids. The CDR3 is CASSLDSSGQGSYEQYF. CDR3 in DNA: TGCGCCAGCAGCTTGGATTCGTCAGGACAGGGTTCCTACGAGCAGTACTTC.

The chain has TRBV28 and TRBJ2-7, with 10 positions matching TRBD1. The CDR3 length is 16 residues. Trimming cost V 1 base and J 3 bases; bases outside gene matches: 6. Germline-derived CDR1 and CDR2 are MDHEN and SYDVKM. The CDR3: CASSLSGQGRNYEQYF. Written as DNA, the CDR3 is TGTGCCAGCAGTTTATCGGGACAGGGGAGAAACTACGAGCAGTACTTC.

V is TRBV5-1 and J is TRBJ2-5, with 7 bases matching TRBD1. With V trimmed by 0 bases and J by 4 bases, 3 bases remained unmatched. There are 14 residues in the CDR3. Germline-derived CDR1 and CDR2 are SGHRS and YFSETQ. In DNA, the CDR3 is TGCGCCAGCAGCTTGGGACAGGGAGCAGAGACCCAGTACTTC. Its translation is CASSLGQGAETQYF.

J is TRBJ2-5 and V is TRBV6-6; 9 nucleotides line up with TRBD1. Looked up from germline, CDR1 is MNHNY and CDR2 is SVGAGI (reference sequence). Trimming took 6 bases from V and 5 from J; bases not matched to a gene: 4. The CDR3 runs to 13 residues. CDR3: CASSGTGMETQYF. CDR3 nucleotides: TGTGCCAGCAGCGGGACAGGGATGGAGACCCAGTACTTC.

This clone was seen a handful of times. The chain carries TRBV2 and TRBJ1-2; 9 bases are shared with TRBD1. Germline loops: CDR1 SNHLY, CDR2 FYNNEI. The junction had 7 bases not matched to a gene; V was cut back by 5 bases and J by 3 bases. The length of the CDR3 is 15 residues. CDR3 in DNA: TGTGCCAGCAGTCCGGGACAGGGAGGAGACTATGGCTACACCTTC. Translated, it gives CASSPGQGGDYGYTF.

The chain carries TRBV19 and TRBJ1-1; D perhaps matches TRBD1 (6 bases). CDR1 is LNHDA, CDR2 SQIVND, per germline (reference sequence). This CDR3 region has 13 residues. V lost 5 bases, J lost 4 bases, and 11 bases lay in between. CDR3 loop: CASSRTVRTEAFF. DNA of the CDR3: TGTGCCAGTAGTCGGACAGTACGCACTGAAGCTTTCTTT.

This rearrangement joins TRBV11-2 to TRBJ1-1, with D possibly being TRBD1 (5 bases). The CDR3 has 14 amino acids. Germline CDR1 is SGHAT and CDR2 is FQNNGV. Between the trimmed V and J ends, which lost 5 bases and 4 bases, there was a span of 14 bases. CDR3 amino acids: CASSPQQATTEAFF. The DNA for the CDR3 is TGTGCCAGCAGCCCCCAACAGGCGACCACTGAAGCTTTCTTT.

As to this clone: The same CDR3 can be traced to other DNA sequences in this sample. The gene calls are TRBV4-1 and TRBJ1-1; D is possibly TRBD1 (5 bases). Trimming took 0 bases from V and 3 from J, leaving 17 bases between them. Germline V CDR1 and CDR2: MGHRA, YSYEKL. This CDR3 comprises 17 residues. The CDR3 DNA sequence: TGCGCCAGCAGCCAAGATGATACGCGGGGGGGAGACACTGAAGCTTTCTTT. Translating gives CASSQDDTRGGDTEAFF.

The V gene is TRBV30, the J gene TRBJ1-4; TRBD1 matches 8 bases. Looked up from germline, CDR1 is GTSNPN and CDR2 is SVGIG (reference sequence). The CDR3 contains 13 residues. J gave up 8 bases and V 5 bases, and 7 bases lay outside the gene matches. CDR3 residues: CAWETGGSEKLFF. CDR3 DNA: TGTGCCTGGGAAACAGGGGGATCCGAAAAACTGTTTTTT.

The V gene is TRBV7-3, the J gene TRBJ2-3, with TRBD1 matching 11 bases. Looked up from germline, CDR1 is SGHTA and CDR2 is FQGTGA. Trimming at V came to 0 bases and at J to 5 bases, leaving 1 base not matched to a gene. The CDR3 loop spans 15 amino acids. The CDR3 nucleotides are TGTGCCAGCAGCTTAACGGGACAGGGGGGAGATACGCAGTATTTT. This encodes CASSLTGQGGDTQYF.

CDR3 DNA: TGTGCCAGCAGTGAAAGGGGGCCTCCCGCCTTTAACTATGGCTACACCTTC. This translates into CASSERGPPAFNYGYTF. This rearrangement joins TRBV2 to TRBJ1-2, with TRBD1 matching 7 bases. The CDR3 is made up of 17 amino acids. Germline trimming cut 2 bases from V and 1 base from J; bases unmatched to any gene: 10. The germline V gene encodes CDR1 SNHLY and CDR2 FYNNEI.

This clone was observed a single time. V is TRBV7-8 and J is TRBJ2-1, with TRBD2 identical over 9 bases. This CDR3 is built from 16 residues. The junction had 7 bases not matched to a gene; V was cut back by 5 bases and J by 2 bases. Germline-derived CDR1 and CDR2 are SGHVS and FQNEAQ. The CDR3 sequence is CASSALAGVTYNEQFF. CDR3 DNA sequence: TGTGCCAGCAGCGCATTAGCGGGAGTCACCTACAATGAGCAGTTCTTC.

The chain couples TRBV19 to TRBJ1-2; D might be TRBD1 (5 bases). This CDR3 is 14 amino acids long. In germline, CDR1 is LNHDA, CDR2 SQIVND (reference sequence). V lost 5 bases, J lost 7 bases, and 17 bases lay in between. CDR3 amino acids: CASSWPGRAGGYTF. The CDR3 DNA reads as TGTGCCAGTAGTTGGCCTGGCAGGGCTGGTGGCTACACCTTC. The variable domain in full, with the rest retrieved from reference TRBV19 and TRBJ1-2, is DGGITQSPKYLFRKEGQNVTLSCEQNLNHDAMYWYRQDPGQGLRLIYYSQIVNDFQKGDIAEGYSVSREKKESFPLTVTSAQKNPTAFYLCASSWPGRAGGYTFGSGTRLTVV.

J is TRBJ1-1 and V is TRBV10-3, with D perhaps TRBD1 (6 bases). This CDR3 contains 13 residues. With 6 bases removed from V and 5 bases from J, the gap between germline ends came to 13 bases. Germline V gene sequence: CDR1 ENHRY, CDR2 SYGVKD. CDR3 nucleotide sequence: TGTGCCATCAGCCAGACAGGTACTACTGAAGCTTTCTTT. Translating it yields CAISQTGTTEAFF.

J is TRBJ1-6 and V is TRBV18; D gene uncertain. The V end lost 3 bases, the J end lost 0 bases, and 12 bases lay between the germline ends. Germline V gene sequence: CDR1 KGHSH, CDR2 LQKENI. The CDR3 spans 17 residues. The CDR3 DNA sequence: TGTGCCAGCTCACCCTCGTTACAGTCCTCCTATAATTCACCCCTCCACTTT. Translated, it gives CASSPSLQSSYNSPLHF.

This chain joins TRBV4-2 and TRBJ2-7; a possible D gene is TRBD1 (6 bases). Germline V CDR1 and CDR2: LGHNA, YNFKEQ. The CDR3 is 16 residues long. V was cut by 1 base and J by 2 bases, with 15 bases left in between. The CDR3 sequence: CASSQVRAGATYEQYF. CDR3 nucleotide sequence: TGTGCCAGCAGCCAAGTGCGGGCAGGGGCGACCTACGAGCAGTACTTC.